These 27 T cell receptor beta chains were all obtained from the same sample, sequenced in a study of OX40 agonist ivuxolimab in advanced cancers. The method was the immunoSEQ multiplex PCR assay. TCRdb stores this immuneACCESS table with in-frame sequences only. Part of the clones is absent; in the studies checked, under half of the shortfall reflects unresolved V genes, and no reason is known for the rest. The sample yields 150,000 to 180,000 clones; 94% were counted once. Jointly, the top ten make up about 0.31% of the sample. Specimen: CD4+ or CD8+ T cells sorted from blood, collected in a trial of the OX40 agonist ivuxolimab. These receptors all stem from an adult with an advanced solid tumor such as melanoma, head and neck, liver or kidney cancer.

A word on this clone: The same CDR3 arises from other DNA sequences in this sample as well. For the CDR3, the DNA is TGCGCCAGCAGTTTTCAAGAGACCCAGTACTTC. Translation gives CASSFQETQYF. The chain links TRBV5-1 to TRBJ2-5, with no clear D. The CDR3 is 11 amino acids. Trimming removed 5 bases from V and 2 bases from J, with 4 bases in between. Germline V CDR1 and CDR2: SGHRS, YFSETQ.

The chain joins TRBV6-4 to TRBJ2-2; tentative D call: TRBD1 (7 bases). Trimming left V 8 bases short and J 0 bases short, with 10 bases between. The CDR3 consists of 14 residues. Germline V gives CDR1 MRHNA, CDR2 SNTAGT. The CDR3 reads CASRGTANTGELFF. The DNA of the CDR3 is TGTGCCAGCCGCGGGACAGCGAACACCGGGGAGCTGTTTTTT.

The chain links TRBV28 to TRBJ2-6; tentatively, D is TRBD1 or TRBD2 (5 bases each). Looked up from germline, CDR1 is MDHEN and CDR2 is SYDVKM. This CDR3 has 14 amino acids. Deletions cut 6 bases from V and 2 bases from J, with 8 bases between. CDR3 sequence: CASRWGPGANVLTF. The DNA of the CDR3 is TGTGCCAGCAGATGGGGACCTGGGGCCAACGTCCTGACTTTC.

This chain links TRBV4-3 with TRBJ2-5; D is ambiguous. Trimming pared 3 bases from V and 7 bases from J, leaving 9 bases between. CDR3 length equals 12 residues. Germline assignment: CDR1 LGHNA and CDR2 YSLEER. The CDR3 is CASSQDLRTQYF. CDR3 coding DNA: TGCGCCAGCAGCCAGGACCTACGGACCCAGTACTTC.

V and J are TRBV15 and TRBJ2-3, with no clear D. The V gene's germline CDR1 is LNHNV and CDR2 YYDKDF (reference sequence). The CDR3 loop spans 13 amino acids. Between the trimmed V and J ends, which lost 7 bases and 0 bases, there was a span of 8 bases. Written as DNA, the CDR3 is TGTGCCACCAAGGCCCTCAGCACAGATACGCAGTATTTT. Translating gives CATKALSTDTQYF.

This chain uses TRBV5-1 with TRBJ1-3, with a weak D call TRBD1 (5 bases). V gave up 4 bases and J gave up 0 bases, with 11 bases separating them. Germline CDR1 and CDR2: SGHRS and YFSETQ. The CDR3 runs to 15 residues. CDR3 sequence (DNA): TGCGCCAGCAGCCACGGGGACCCCTCTGGAAACACCATATATTTT. Translated: CASSHGDPSGNTIYF.

The CDR3 loop reads CASSPPGAGAFF. In DNA, the CDR3 is TGTGCCAGCAGCCCTCCGGGGGCAGGAGCTTTCTTT. The V and J genes are TRBV6-5 and TRBJ1-1; weak D call: TRBD1 (6 bases). Deletions cut 6 bases from V and 10 bases from J, with 15 bases between. The CDR3 sequence is 12 residues long. CDR1 and CDR2 (germline): MNHEY, SVGAGI.

The chain carries TRBV9 and TRBJ2-2; TRBD1 might be the D (6 bases). In germline, CDR1 is SGDLS, CDR2 YYNGEE. This CDR3 region has 14 residues. Trimming cost V 0 bases and J 6 bases, with 9 bases left between them. CDR3 region: CASSVVQGPGELFF. CDR3 coding DNA: TGTGCCAGCAGCGTAGTTCAGGGGCCCGGGGAGCTGTTTTTT.

In its sample, this clone was seen once. The CDR3 DNA sequence: TGTGCCAGCAAACTCGGGGGAGAGACCCAGTACTTC. This translates into CASKLGGETQYF. The chain combines TRBV2 with TRBJ2-5; D perhaps matches TRBD2 (6 bases). The CDR3 has 12 amino acids. V lost 7 bases and J lost 4, with 10 bases in between. Germline V gene lookup returns CDR1 SNHLY and CDR2 FYNNEI.

The gene calls are TRBV6-6 and TRBJ2-2, with D hard to call. V was shortened by 8 bases and J by 6 bases, with 22 bases between the two germline ends. Germline CDR1 reads MNHNY; CDR2 reads SVGAGI (reference sequence). The CDR3 length is 16 residues. CDR3 residues: CASVTGHLPTPGELFF. The CDR3 DNA follows: TGTGCCAGCGTGACGGGCCATCTTCCGACGCCCGGGGAGCTGTTTTTT.

A single count supports this clone. The gene calls are TRBV6-5 and TRBJ2-3; D is tentatively TRBD1 or TRBD2 (5 bases each). Germline CDR1 MNHEY, CDR2 SVGAGI. Trimming pared 6 bases from V and 2 bases from J, leaving 15 bases between. This CDR3 contains 15 residues. The CDR3 sequence is CASRRPGPPTDTQYF. Written as DNA, the CDR3 is TGTGCCAGCAGACGCCCGGGACCGCCCACAGATACGCAGTATTTT.

CDR3 nucleotides: TGTGCCAGCAGCCTAGGGGACAGGGTAGGAGGAGAGACCCAGTACTTC. Translated, it gives CASSLGDRVGGETQYF. The rearrangement joins TRBV9 to TRBJ2-5; 9 bases agree with TRBD1. Germline V CDR1 and CDR2: SGDLS, YYNGEE. Trimming cost V 4 bases and J 4 bases; bases outside gene matches: 11. The CDR3 contains 16 residues.

The gene calls are TRBV9 and TRBJ1-6, with 7 bases identical to TRBD1. This CDR3 has 18 residues. J was trimmed by 7 bases and V by 0 bases; bases with no gene match: 13. CDR1 is SGDLS, CDR2 YYNGEE, per germline. The CDR3 DNA follows: TGTGCCAGCAGCGTAGACCCAACCAGGGGGACCGCAAATTCACCCCTCCACTTT. Translated: CASSVDPTRGTANSPLHF. The whole variable domain, filled in from reference TRBV9 and TRBJ1-6, reads DSGVTQTPKHLITATGQRVTLRCSPRSGDLSVYWYQQSLDQGLQFLIQYYNGEERAKGNILERFSAQQFPDLHSELNLSSLELGDSALYFCASSVDPTRGTANSPLHFGNGTRLTVT.

The rearrangement links TRBV18 to TRBJ2-5, with D possibly being TRBD1 or TRBD2 (5 bases each). The CDR3 spans 13 residues. Trimming left V 4 bases short and J 2 bases short, with 8 bases between. The germline CDR1 and CDR2 sequences are KGHSH and LQKENI. The CDR3 is CASSRDGQETQYF. The CDR3 nucleotides are TGTGCCAGCTCACGGGACGGACAAGAGACCCAGTACTTC.

The chain employs TRBV6-5 and TRBJ2-7; D may be TRBD1 (6 bases). Germline V lookup: CDR1 MNHEY, CDR2 SVGAGI. This CDR3 comprises 13 residues. V gave up 6 bases and J gave up 1 base, with 10 bases separating them. In nucleotides, the CDR3 is TGTGCCAGCAGCTCCGGACAGTCCTACGAGCAGTACTTC. This gives the protein CASSSGQSYEQYF.

As DNA, the CDR3 is TGTGCCAGCAGCAAGACTGGGGGAAACACCATATATTTT. Protein: CASSKTGGNTIYF. The chain recombines TRBV5-6 with TRBJ1-3, with D unclear. V was clipped by 4 bases and J by 4 bases, with 9 bases between them. The CDR3 has 13 amino acids. Germline CDR1 SGHDT, CDR2 YYEEEE.

This chain connects TRBV11-2 to TRBJ2-3; 9 bases align to TRBD2. V dropped 4 bases and J dropped 2; count of bases not matched to a gene: 10. In germline, CDR1 is SGHAT, CDR2 FQNNGV. The CDR3 has 17 amino acids. In DNA form, the CDR3 reads TGTGCCAGCAGCTCCGAGACAGGGACTAGCCCCACAGATACGCAGTATTTT. It translates to CASSSETGTSPTDTQYF. The full variable domain, its missing parts supplied by reference TRBV11-2 and TRBJ2-3, is EAGVAQSPRYKIIEKRQSVAFWCNPISGHATLYWYQQILGQGPKLLIQFQNNGVVDDSQLPKDRFSAERLKGVDSTLKIQPAKLEDSAVYLCASSSETGTSPTDTQYFGPGTRLTVL.

The V call is TRBV4-1, the J call TRBJ2-1; 11 nucleotides match TRBD2. The germline CDR1 and CDR2 sequences are MGHRA and YSYEKL. The CDR3 is made up of 20 amino acids. V shed 4 bases and J 0 bases; nucleotides not matched to a gene: 14. The CDR3 reads CASSRLPGLAAQLSYNEQFF. The DNA for the CDR3 is TGCGCCAGCAGCCGATTGCCGGGACTAGCGGCCCAGCTCTCCTACAATGAGCAGTTCTTC.

This clone appeared a single time. CDR3 sequence: CASSFGGERSNEQFF. CDR3 coding DNA: TGTGCCAGCAGTTTTGGCGGAGAGAGGTCCAATGAGCAGTTCTTC. This rearrangement joins TRBV27 to TRBJ2-1; unclear D gene. Germline V gene lookup returns CDR1 MNHEY and CDR2 SMNVEV (reference sequence). CDR3 length: 15 residues. V was cut by 3 bases and J by 6 bases, with 15 bases left in between.

The chain combines TRBV7-9 with TRBJ2-5; TRBD2 matches at 8 bases. Per the germline V gene, CDR1 is SEHNR and CDR2 is FQNEAQ (reference sequence). This CDR3 contains 14 residues. J lost 7 bases, V lost 1 base, and 5 bases had no gene match. CDR3 coding DNA: TGTGCCAGCAGCTTAGAGGTTCGGGAGGGGACCCAGTACTTC. Its translation: CASSLEVREGTQYF. Together with reference TRBV7-9 and TRBJ2-5, the CDR3 gives the full variable domain: DTGVSQNPRHKITKRGQNVTFRCDPISEHNRLYWYRQTLGQGPEFLTYFQNEAQLEKSRLLSDRFSAERPKGSFSTLEIQRTEQGDSAMYLCASSLEVREGTQYFGPGTRLLVL.

The chain is built from TRBV7-9 and TRBJ1-2; 7 nucleotides agree with TRBD1. This CDR3 contains 13 residues. After removal of 3 bases from V and 8 bases from J, the junction contained 6 bases not matched to a gene. Per germline, CDR1 SEHNR and CDR2 FQNEAQ (reference sequence). CDR3 residues: CASSLRTGGGYTF. DNA for the CDR3: TGTGCCAGCAGCTTGCGGACAGGTGGAGGCTACACCTTC.

In regard to this clone: This same CDR3 is encoded by further DNA sequences in the sample. CDR3 nucleotides: TGTGCCAGCAGCCCGGACAGTCTCTATGGCTACACCTTC. It translates to CASSPDSLYGYTF. This chain connects TRBV6-6 to TRBJ1-2, with D perhaps TRBD1 (6 bases). Germline CDR1 and CDR2: MNHNY and SVGAGI (reference sequence). V was trimmed by 6 bases and J by 4 bases, leaving 12 bases between them. The CDR3 contains 13 residues.

V is TRBV11-2 and J is TRBJ2-3; D uncertain. This CDR3 contains 12 residues. Germline loops: CDR1 SGHAT, CDR2 FQNNGV. With 4 bases removed from V and 1 base from J, the gap between germline ends came to 3 bases. CDR3 coding DNA: TGTGCCAGCAGCTCCCGCACAGATACGCAGTATTTT. This sequence encodes CASSSRTDTQYF.

This CDR3 reads CASTGDTGELFF. DNA for the CDR3: TGTGCCAGCACGGGGGACACCGGGGAGCTGTTTTTT. The chain employs TRBV2 and TRBJ2-2; perhaps TRBD2 as D (6 bases). V gave up 7 bases and J gave up 3 bases, with 6 bases separating them. The length of the CDR3 is 12 residues. Germline V gene sequence: CDR1 SNHLY, CDR2 FYNNEI.

The sample holds one count of this clone. The J gene is TRBJ2-7, the V gene TRBV5-1; 10 bases are a match to TRBD2. Per the germline V gene, CDR1 is SGHRS and CDR2 is YFSETQ. The V gene end was trimmed by 4 bases and the J gene end by 5 bases; junction bases not matched to a gene: 3. The length of the CDR3 is 13 residues. The CDR3 loop reads CASSIGTSDEQYF. The CDR3 nucleotides read TGCGCCAGCAGCATCGGGACTAGCGACGAGCAGTACTTC.

The CDR3 is CASSPTGGYGYTF. The DNA for the CDR3 is TGTGCCAGCAGCCCGACAGGAGGTTATGGCTACACCTTC. J is TRBJ1-2 and V is TRBV7-9, with D perhaps matching TRBD1 (6 bases). This CDR3 is built from 13 residues. CDR1 is SEHNR, CDR2 FQNEAQ, per germline (reference sequence). The V gene lost 5 bases and the J gene lost 5 bases, with 12 bases spanning the gap.

The J gene is TRBJ2-7, the V gene TRBV27, with 11 bases lining up with TRBD2. This CDR3 has 15 amino acids. V lost 6 bases to trimming and J lost 2 bases; unmatched junction nucleotides: 6. Germline-derived CDR1 and CDR2 are MNHEY and SMNVEV (reference sequence). The CDR3 DNA reads TGTGCCAGCAGGAAGGAACTAGCGGGAGCCTACGAGCAGTACTTC. It translates to CASRKELAGAYEQYF.